Here is one T cell receptor (beta chain) with its context. Individuals aged roughly 18 to 95 years were recruited from 24 US areas. Participant reports of clinical history set cohort assignment. Recovered status applied to Cohort 3 donors who had two consecutive negative PCRs. It also applied to those with clearance or with symptom resolution. The sample comes from a study of blood T cell repertoires in COVID-19. The authors' processing: Nucleated cell number was recorded as an estimate derived from reference gene primer amplification. Measured with immunoSEQ multiplex PCR; TCRdb has only the in-frame clones, and not every one. Clone size and V and J calls were adopted from that table, with D and trimming inferred from the DNA. The repertoire includes around 190,000 clones, about 81% of them detected once, and about 9% sits in the top ten. Per germline, CDR1 MNHEY and CDR2 SVGAGI. The CDR3 sequence is 13 residues long. V was clipped by 6 bases and J by 3 bases, with 9 bases between them.

This TCR derives from a man in his forties or fifties who had recovered from COVID-19. The chain joins TRBV6-5 to TRBJ1-5; D is unclear. The specimen was PBMCs or T cells enriched from blood (not recorded which). The CDR3 DNA follows: TGTGCCAGCAGCACAGTAGACAATCAGCCCCAGCATTTT. Residues: CASSTVDNQPQHF.